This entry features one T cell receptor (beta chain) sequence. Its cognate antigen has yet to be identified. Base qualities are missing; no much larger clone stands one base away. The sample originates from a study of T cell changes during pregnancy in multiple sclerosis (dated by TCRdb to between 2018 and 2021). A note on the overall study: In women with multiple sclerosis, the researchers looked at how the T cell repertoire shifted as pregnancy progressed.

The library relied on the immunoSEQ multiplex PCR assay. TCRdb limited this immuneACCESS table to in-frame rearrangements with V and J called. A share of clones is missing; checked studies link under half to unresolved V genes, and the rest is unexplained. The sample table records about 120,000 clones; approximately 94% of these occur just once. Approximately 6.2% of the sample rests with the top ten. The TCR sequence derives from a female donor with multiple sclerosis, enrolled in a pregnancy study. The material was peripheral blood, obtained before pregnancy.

The CDR3 here reads CASSPRLANYGYTF. The DNA reads TGTGCCAGCAGTCCGCGCTTAGCTAACTATGGCTACACCTTC. The V and J segments used are TRBV28 and TRBJ1-2; the D gene is not confidently resolved. Cut back by 5 bases and 0 bases, the V and J ends lie 10 bases apart. CDR1 and CDR2, per the germline V gene, are MDHEN and SYDVKM. The CDR3, cysteine through phenylalanine, is 14 amino acids long. This entry keeps only the CDR3 DNA: 42 bases, framed from base 1.